A single sample gave rise to the 6 T cell receptor beta chains below, sequenced in a study of CD8 T cells in ankylosing spondylitis. TCRdb re-analysed the 5' RACE reads in MiXCR, keeping a single row per CDR3 protein. The sample lists roughly 130,000 distinct CDR3 sequences; around 9.7% were seen once. Input material: blood, either unsorted or a sorted T cell fraction (not recorded which). These receptors all come from a male donor with ankylosing spondylitis or in good health (not recorded which).

This clonotype was counted many times. The chain is built from TRBV29-1 and TRBJ2-1, with no clear D. The V end was cut by 7 bases, the J end by 1 base, with 11 bases between. The CDR3 has 13 residues. Germline-derived CDR1 and CDR2 are SQVTM and ANQGSEA. The CDR3, as DNA: TGCAGCGACCCGAACTGTTCCTACAATGAGCAGTTCTTC. It codes for CSDPNCSYNEQFF.

The chain carries TRBV13 and TRBJ2-1; no firm D call. The CDR3 has 16 residues. Deletions cut 5 bases from V and 2 bases from J, with 16 bases between. Per the germline V gene, CDR1 is PRHDT and CDR2 is FYEKMQ (reference sequence). The CDR3, as DNA: TGTGCCAGCAGCGCGACTGGCGGAAGCACCTACAATGAGCAGTTCTTC. It specifies CASSATGGSTYNEQFF.

This clonotype was detected a few times. The rearrangement joins TRBV28 to TRBJ2-1; 8 bases fit TRBD2. Losses at the gene ends were 6 bases for V and 16 bases for J; bases not matched to a gene: 8. Germline CDR1 is MDHEN and CDR2 is SYDVKM. This CDR3 region has 11 residues. The CDR3 coding sequence is TGTGCCAGCAGATCCGGGACTAGTGGATTCTTC. Translating it yields CASRSGTSGFF.

This clonotype was seen repeatedly, ten times or more. The chain joins TRBV20-1 to TRBJ2-7; D is ambiguous. Germline V lookup: CDR1 DFQATT, CDR2 SNEGSKA (reference sequence). The germline V and J ends were trimmed by 3 bases and 6 bases, with 12 bases remaining between them. The CDR3 sequence is 12 residues long. CDR3 protein: CSASGKVSEQYF. The CDR3 region has the DNA TGCAGTGCTAGTGGGAAGGTATCCGAGCAGTACTTC.

Many counts were recorded for this clonotype. J is TRBJ2-2 and V is TRBV5-1; the match to TRBD2 covers 9 bases. Germline trimming cut 2 bases from V and 3 bases from J; bases unmatched to any gene: 2. This CDR3 region has 15 residues. Germline V gene lookup returns CDR1 SGHRS and CDR2 YFSETQ. CDR3 sequence reads: CASSLLAGDTGELFF. The DNA of the CDR3 is TGCGCCAGCAGCTTATTAGCGGGAGACACCGGGGAGCTGTTTTTT.

This clonotype was detected many times. The chain recombines TRBV5-4 with TRBJ1-3; D unclear. The CDR3 consists of 19 residues. Trimming removed 0 bases at V and 0 bases at J, with 19 bases between. CDR1 SGHNT and CDR2 YYREEE come from the germline V gene (reference sequence). The CDR3, as DNA: TGTGCCAGCAGCTTGGAGCGCCGGGTGGCTAGGAGCTCTGGAAACACCATATATTTT. It specifies CASSLERRVARSSGNTIYF.